This TCR beta chain was sequenced for a study of T cell repertoires in cytomegalovirus infection. Study-level background: Both a matching HLA type and CMV infection were indicated by public TCR beta signatures. Findings and limits, study-wide: Across the ex vivo response, the dominant clonotypes were HLA-C-restricted CMV-specific TCR beta clonotypes. Summed frequency of shared TCR beta families picked out CMV carriers who also had the relevant HLA.

CDR1 is MGHRA and CDR2 is YSYEKL in the germline V gene. The CDR3 consists of 16 residues. V dropped 0 bases and J dropped 2 bases, with 13 bases sitting between them. TCRdb re-derived calls from the reads in MiXCR, one entry per CDR3 protein. The sample yields 700,000 to 850,000 distinct CDR3 sequences, roughly 33% seen once. A note on this clonotype: The antigen remains unidentified.

The chain couples TRBV4-1 to TRBJ1-1; TRBD1 is a possible D gene (5 bases). Sequenced material: cultured CD8+ T cells from PBMCs, taken from culture after CMV antigen stimulation. This TCR was recovered from a human donor in good health (CMV status not recorded). Some clones in this sample may be carry-over from other donors' samples. The CDR3 DNA follows: TGCGCCAGCAGCCAAGATGGGACCGCCACCAACACTGAAGCTTTCTTT. Translation: CASSQDGTATNTEAFF.